The rows below give T cell receptor beta chains drawn from one sample of a study of immune evolution from preneoplasia to lung adenocarcinoma. Assay used: immunoSEQ multiplex PCR; TCRdb lists only in-frame clones, some missing. The sample records over 9,500 clones, 70% to 90% being singletons. Material: FFPE invasive lung adenocarcinoma tissue. The receptors originated from a person aged 65-85 years with invasive lung adenocarcinoma. Some clones in this sample may be carry-over from other donors' samples. The CDR3 runs from the conserved cysteine through the conserved F or W. A D gene is named only where the DNA matches it firmly. Only some rows state a clone size, as once, few, many or a class for expanded clones.

clone_size: -
d_call: -
v_call: TRBV7-9
j_call: TRBJ2-5
cdr3_nt: TGTGCCAGCAGCCTGCAAGGGGGGAGCGGGACACAAGAGACCCAGTACTTC
cdr3_aa: CASSLQGGSGTQETQYF

clone_size: once
d_call: TRBD1
v_call: TRBV7-9
j_call: TRBJ1-4
cdr3_nt: TGTGCCAGCAGCTTAGCGGGACAGGGTAAACTGTTTTTT
cdr3_aa: CASSLAGQGKLFF

clone_size: few
d_call: TRBD1
v_call: TRBV5-4
j_call: TRBJ1-2
cdr3_nt: TGTGCCAGCAGCAACTCGGACAGGGGGTGGTACACCTTC
cdr3_aa: CASSNSDRGWYTF

clone_size: -
d_call: TRBD1
v_call: TRBV29-1
j_call: TRBJ2-7
cdr3_nt: TGCAGCGTTCAGGACAGGCACGAGCAGTACTTC
cdr3_aa: CSVQDRHEQYF

clone_size: -
d_call: -
v_call: TRBV6-6
j_call: TRBJ2-7
cdr3_nt: TGTGCCAGCCGGAGGGGGGGTAGTGCCTACGAGCAGTACTTC
cdr3_aa: CASRRGGSAYEQYF

clone_size: -
d_call: -
v_call: TRBV28
j_call: TRBJ2-7
cdr3_nt: TGTGCCAGCAGTTTACGGGGGTCCTACGAGCAGTACTTC
cdr3_aa: CASSLRGSYEQYF

clone_size: -
d_call: TRBD1
v_call: TRBV6-5
j_call: TRBJ1-6
cdr3_nt: TGTGCCAGCAGTTACACTACAGGGGATAATTCACCCCTCCACTTT
cdr3_aa: CASSYTTGDNSPLHF

clone_size: -
d_call: TRBD2
v_call: TRBV4-1
j_call: TRBJ2-3
cdr3_nt: TGCGCCAGCAGCCAAGAGGGGACTAGCGGGAGCATCGATACACAGTATTTT
cdr3_aa: CASSQEGTSGSIDTQYF

clone_size: -
d_call: -
v_call: TRBV28
j_call: TRBJ1-1
cdr3_nt: TGTGCCAGCAGAGGGCCCCACAGAGGGGGAGGCACTGAAGCTTTCTTT
cdr3_aa: CASRGPHRGGGTEAFF

clone_size: -
d_call: TRBD1
v_call: TRBV6-1
j_call: TRBJ1-2
cdr3_nt: TGTGCCAGCAGACCCGACAGGGATTACTATGGCTACACCTTC
cdr3_aa: CASRPDRDYYGYTF

clone_size: -
d_call: -
v_call: TRBV11-2
j_call: TRBJ1-1
cdr3_nt: TGTGCCAGCAGCCCGTGGAAAGAGAACACTGAAGCTTTCTTT
cdr3_aa: CASSPWKENTEAFF

clone_size: -
d_call: -
v_call: TRBV10-3
j_call: TRBJ1-2
cdr3_nt: TGTGCCATCAGTGGGGTGGGTTCCCACTATGGCTACACCTTC
cdr3_aa: CAISGVGSHYGYTF

clone_size: -
d_call: -
v_call: TRBV12-5
j_call: TRBJ2-3
cdr3_nt: TGTGCTAGTGGCTCAGGACAGACTAGCACAGATACGCAGTATTTT
cdr3_aa: CASGSGQTSTDTQYF

clone_size: -
d_call: TRBD1
v_call: TRBV7-9
j_call: TRBJ1-1
cdr3_nt: TGTGCCAGCAGCTTGTTCAGGGGGCGTGCGAACACTGAAGCTTTCTTT
cdr3_aa: CASSLFRGRANTEAFF

clone_size: once
d_call: -
v_call: TRBV2
j_call: TRBJ1-5
cdr3_nt: TGTGCCAGCAGGCCTGCGAGTTATCAGCCCCAGCATTTT
cdr3_aa: CASRPASYQPQHF

clone_size: -
d_call: -
v_call: TRBV4-1
j_call: TRBJ2-2
cdr3_nt: TGCGCCAGCAGCCAAGATAGTACTCGATGGGCCACCGGGGAGCTGTTTTTT
cdr3_aa: CASSQDSTRWATGELFF

clone_size: once
d_call: -
v_call: TRBV9
j_call: TRBJ1-1
cdr3_nt: TGTGCCAGCAGCCCCACAGGGAGGGAAGCTTTCTTT
cdr3_aa: CASSPTGREAFF

clone_size: -
d_call: -
v_call: TRBV29-1
j_call: TRBJ2-7
cdr3_nt: TGCAGCGTTGCAGGGGCTGGCCACGAGCAGTACTTC
cdr3_aa: CSVAGAGHEQYF

clone_size: -
d_call: TRBD2
v_call: TRBV5-6
j_call: TRBJ2-7
cdr3_nt: TGTGCCAGCAGCTTGGCCGGGACTAGCGGGTACGAGCAGTACTTC
cdr3_aa: CASSLAGTSGYEQYF

clone_size: -
d_call: -
v_call: TRBV7-9
j_call: TRBJ1-2
cdr3_nt: TGTGCCAGCAGCGACGGACCTCGGGGGGATGGCTACACCTTC
cdr3_aa: CASSDGPRGDGYTF

clone_size: -
d_call: -
v_call: TRBV5-1
j_call: TRBJ1-1
cdr3_nt: TGCGCCAGCAGCTTGGACGGGGCGAACACTGAAGCTTTCTTT
cdr3_aa: CASSLDGANTEAFF

clone_size: -
d_call: -
v_call: TRBV6-5
j_call: TRBJ2-7
cdr3_nt: TGTGCCAGCAGTTACTCGAGTATGTCAGGGTCCAGCGAGCAGTACTTC
cdr3_aa: CASSYSSMSGSSEQYF

clone_size: -
d_call: TRBD1
v_call: TRBV19
j_call: TRBJ2-6
cdr3_nt: TGTGCCAGTAGTATATCCCAGGGGGCGAGCTCTGGGGCCAACGTCCTGACTTTC
cdr3_aa: CASSISQGASSGANVLTF

clone_size: -
d_call: -
v_call: TRBV5-1
j_call: TRBJ2-4
cdr3_nt: TGCGCCAGCAGCTTAGGCACAGCAAACATTCAGTACTTC
cdr3_aa: CASSLGTANIQYF

clone_size: -
d_call: -
v_call: TRBV5-1
j_call: TRBJ2-5
cdr3_nt: TGCGCCAGCGGGGCCCAACAAGAGACCCAGTACTTC
cdr3_aa: CASGAQQETQYF

clone_size: -
d_call: -
v_call: TRBV30
j_call: TRBJ1-2
cdr3_nt: TGTGCCTGGAGTGTACGGCACCGTGGCTACACCTTC
cdr3_aa: CAWSVRHRGYTF

clone_size: -
d_call: -
v_call: TRBV28
j_call: TRBJ2-7
cdr3_nt: TGTGCCAGCAGTTTACGTCCAGGGCCTTACGAGCAGTACTTC
cdr3_aa: CASSLRPGPYEQYF

clone_size: -
d_call: TRBD1
v_call: TRBV29-1
j_call: TRBJ1-4
cdr3_nt: TGCAGCGTTGAAGACCCCACAGGGGAAACTAATGAAAAACTGTTTTTT
cdr3_aa: CSVEDPTGETNEKLFF

clone_size: -
d_call: -
v_call: TRBV29-1
j_call: TRBJ2-5
cdr3_nt: TGCAGCGTTGAATCGGAAAGGGGACGTGCGGAGACCCAGTACTTC
cdr3_aa: CSVESERGRAETQYF

clone_size: -
d_call: -
v_call: TRBV29-1
j_call: TRBJ1-2
cdr3_nt: TGCAGCGTTGAGGTGGGGTCTTACAGATCTGGGGGCTACACCTTC
cdr3_aa: CSVEVGSYRSGGYTF

clone_size: -
d_call: TRBD2
v_call: TRBV5-1
j_call: TRBJ2-5
cdr3_nt: TGCGCCAGCAAACCCCTGAGCGGGGGGGCATCAGAGACCCAGTACTTC
cdr3_aa: CASKPLSGGASETQYF

clone_size: -
d_call: TRBD2
v_call: TRBV4-1
j_call: TRBJ2-5
cdr3_nt: TGCGCCAGCAGCCAAGATGAGTTAGCGGGGGGCCAAGAGACCCAGTACTTC
cdr3_aa: CASSQDELAGGQETQYF

clone_size: -
d_call: TRBD1
v_call: TRBV29-1
j_call: TRBJ1-5
cdr3_nt: TGCAGCGTCCTGGACAGGGGAACGAATCAGCCCCAGCATTTT
cdr3_aa: CSVLDRGTNQPQHF

clone_size: -
d_call: TRBD1
v_call: TRBV30
j_call: TRBJ2-1
cdr3_nt: TGTGCCTGGACGCCCCCGGGACAGGGGTTGATGGATGAGCAGTTCTTC
cdr3_aa: CAWTPPGQGLMDEQFF

clone_size: -
d_call: -
v_call: TRBV28
j_call: TRBJ1-5
cdr3_nt: TGTGCCAGCAGTTTAGGACGGGGCCAGCCCCAGCATTTT
cdr3_aa: CASSLGRGQPQHF

clone_size: -
d_call: -
v_call: TRBV7-9
j_call: TRBJ2-7
cdr3_nt: TGTGCCAGCAGCTTAGTGTACGAGCAGTACTTC
cdr3_aa: CASSLVYEQYF

clone_size: -
d_call: -
v_call: TRBV5-8
j_call: TRBJ1-2
cdr3_nt: TGTGCCAGTACCGCGGCTTTCCAGTATGGCTACACCTTC
cdr3_aa: CASTAAFQYGYTF

clone_size: -
d_call: TRBD1
v_call: TRBV28
j_call: TRBJ2-1
cdr3_nt: TGTGCCAGCAGTTTGTCGGGACAGGGTCCACTCAATGAGCAGTTCTTC
cdr3_aa: CASSLSGQGPLNEQFF

clone_size: once
d_call: -
v_call: TRBV5-1
j_call: TRBJ1-1
cdr3_nt: TGCGCCAGCAGGACGGACAGACTGGTCACTGAAGCTTTCTTT
cdr3_aa: CASRTDRLVTEAFF

clone_size: -
d_call: -
v_call: TRBV5-6
j_call: TRBJ1-2
cdr3_nt: TGTGCCAGCAGCTTGGAGTCACGGGGAGACTATGGCTACACCTTC
cdr3_aa: CASSLESRGDYGYTF

clone_size: -
d_call: TRBD1
v_call: TRBV18
j_call: TRBJ1-2
cdr3_nt: TGTGCCAGCTCACCCTCCGGAGGACAGGGGAATTATGGCTACACCTTC
cdr3_aa: CASSPSGGQGNYGYTF

clone_size: -
d_call: TRBD2
v_call: TRBV2
j_call: TRBJ2-2
cdr3_nt: TGTGCCAGTACTAGCGGGAGAAGCACCGGGGAGCTGTTTTTT
cdr3_aa: CASTSGRSTGELFF

clone_size: -
d_call: -
v_call: TRBV9
j_call: TRBJ1-2
cdr3_nt: TGTGCCAGCAACCCAATTGGGGCAATCACTGGCTACACCTTC
cdr3_aa: CASNPIGAITGYTF

clone_size: once
d_call: -
v_call: TRBV18
j_call: TRBJ2-1
cdr3_nt: TGTGCCAGCTCACCCGATCAGGGTCGCTCCTACAATGAGCAGTTCTTC
cdr3_aa: CASSPDQGRSYNEQFF

clone_size: -
d_call: TRBD2
v_call: TRBV5-6
j_call: TRBJ2-7
cdr3_nt: TGTGCCAGCAGACCCGGGACTAGTCTCTACGAGCAGTACTTC
cdr3_aa: CASRPGTSLYEQYF

clone_size: -
d_call: -
v_call: TRBV29-1
j_call: TRBJ2-3
cdr3_nt: TGCAGCGTTAGAGGCGTTGGGGATACGCAGTATTTT
cdr3_aa: CSVRGVGDTQYF

clone_size: -
d_call: -
v_call: TRBV7-8
j_call: TRBJ2-6
cdr3_nt: TGTGCCAGCAGCTTAGATGGACCTGGGGCCAACGTCCTGACTTTC
cdr3_aa: CASSLDGPGANVLTF

clone_size: -
d_call: TRBD2
v_call: TRBV5-1
j_call: TRBJ2-5
cdr3_nt: TGCGCCAGCAGCTACGGACTAGCAGAGACCCAGTACTTC
cdr3_aa: CASSYGLAETQYF

clone_size: -
d_call: -
v_call: TRBV5-6
j_call: TRBJ2-7
cdr3_nt: TGTGCCAGCAGCTTCGGGGGTTTCTCCTACGAGCAGTACTTC
cdr3_aa: CASSFGGFSYEQYF

clone_size: -
d_call: TRBD1
v_call: TRBV7-8
j_call: TRBJ1-4
cdr3_nt: TGTGCCAGCAGCCGCTCATCTACAGGGGATGAAAAACTGTTTTTT
cdr3_aa: CASSRSSTGDEKLFF

clone_size: -
d_call: -
v_call: TRBV5-4
j_call: TRBJ2-7
cdr3_nt: TGTGCCAGCAGCTCCAACCCGACAGATCCCTACGAGCAGTACTTC
cdr3_aa: CASSSNPTDPYEQYF

clone_size: -
d_call: -
v_call: TRBV28
j_call: TRBJ1-1
cdr3_nt: TGTGCCAGCAGCCGGACCGAGAGCACTGAAGCTTTCTTT
cdr3_aa: CASSRTESTEAFF

clone_size: -
d_call: -
v_call: TRBV4-1
j_call: TRBJ2-7
cdr3_nt: TGCGCCAGCAGCCAAGAGGGGGACTTGTACTTC
cdr3_aa: CASSQEGDLYF

clone_size: -
d_call: TRBD1
v_call: TRBV5-5
j_call: TRBJ2-7
cdr3_nt: TGTGCCAGCAGCTTGGTGGCAGGGGGCCCCTACGAGCAGTACTTC
cdr3_aa: CASSLVAGGPYEQYF

clone_size: -
d_call: -
v_call: TRBV7-9
j_call: TRBJ2-2
cdr3_nt: TGTGCCAGCAGCCAATACACCGGGGAGCTGTTTTTT
cdr3_aa: CASSQYTGELFF

clone_size: -
d_call: -
v_call: TRBV27
j_call: TRBJ2-7
cdr3_nt: TGTGCCAGCAGACTCACAGGGTATGGCTACGAGCAGTACTTC
cdr3_aa: CASRLTGYGYEQYF

clone_size: -
d_call: -
v_call: TRBV4-1
j_call: TRBJ1-2
cdr3_nt: TGCGCCAGCAGCCAAGCGGGCCAGCTCGGCTATGGCTACACCTTC
cdr3_aa: CASSQAGQLGYGYTF